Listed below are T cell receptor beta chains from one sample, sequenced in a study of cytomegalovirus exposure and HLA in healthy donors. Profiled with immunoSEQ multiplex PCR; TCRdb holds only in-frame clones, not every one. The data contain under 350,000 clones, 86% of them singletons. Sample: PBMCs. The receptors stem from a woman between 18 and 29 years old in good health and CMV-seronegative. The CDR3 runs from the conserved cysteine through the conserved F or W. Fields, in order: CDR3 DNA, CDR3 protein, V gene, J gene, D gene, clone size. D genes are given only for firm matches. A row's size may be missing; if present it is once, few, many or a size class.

TGTGCCAGCAGCTTGGGGACTAGCGGATTCTACAATGAGCAGTTCTTC	CASSLGTSGFYNEQFF	TRBV5-4	TRBJ2-1	TRBD2	NA
TGTGCCTGGAGTCAGAGCCCTGAGAGGTTTAGTAAATACAGGTCGCTCGGAAATTCACCCCTCCACTTT	CAWSQSPERFSKYRSLGNSPLHF	TRBV30	TRBJ1-6	NA	NA
TGTGCCAGCAGCCTAGGACTAGCGGGAGCAGATACGCAGTATTTT	CASSLGLAGADTQYF	TRBV5-6	TRBJ2-3	TRBD2	NA
TGTGCCAGCAGTTACTCGAGTAAAGGGGGTCAGGGCGGCTACACCTTC	CASSYSSKGGQGGYTF	TRBV6-5	TRBJ1-2	NA	NA
TGTGCCAGCAGTCCCGACAGGGCTGGGGCCAACGTCCTGACTTTC	CASSPDRAGANVLTF	TRBV7-3	TRBJ2-6	TRBD1	NA
TGTGCCAGCAGTTTAAGTAGCGGGGGTCACTATGGCTACACCTTC	CASSLSSGGHYGYTF	TRBV28	TRBJ1-2	NA	NA
TGTGCCAGCAGCCCGGGACAGGGGGCTCAGCCCCAGCATTTT	CASSPGQGAQPQHF	TRBV6-5	TRBJ1-5	TRBD1	NA
TGTGCCAGCAAGACTAGCGCCGGAGCGGTTGAGCAGTTCTTC	CASKTSAGAVEQFF	TRBV2	TRBJ2-1	TRBD2	NA
TGCGCCAGCAGCCAAGAGCCTCGGACTGAAGCTTTCTTT	CASSQEPRTEAFF	TRBV4-3	TRBJ1-1	NA	few
TGTGCCAGCAGCGGCGGCCGCAATCAGCCCCAGCATTTT	CASSGGRNQPQHF	TRBV9	TRBJ1-5	NA	NA
TGTGCCAGTAGTATGTCGGGGGATGGCTATGGCTACACCTTC	CASSMSGDGYGYTF	TRBV19	TRBJ1-2	NA	NA
TGTGCCAGCAGCCAGACTAGCAGCTACGAGCAGTACTTC	CASSQTSSYEQYF	TRBV7-2	TRBJ2-7	TRBD2	NA
TGCGCCAGCAGCCAAGAAGGAGGGGGCGACTACAATGAGCAGTTCTTC	CASSQEGGGDYNEQFF	TRBV4-1	TRBJ2-1	NA	NA
TGTGCCAGCAACCCTCGGGGGGTTCGTACTGAAGCTTTCTTT	CASNPRGVRTEAFF	TRBV5-4	TRBJ1-1	NA	NA
TGCAGCCTTTGTTATCGCGCCGTGAGCTCCTACGAGCAGTACTTC	CSLCYRAVSSYEQYF	TRBV29-1	TRBJ2-7	NA	NA
TGTGCCAGCAGTCTTCGGAGGGGGCGCGGTGAAAAACTGTTTTTT	CASSLRRGRGEKLFF	TRBV6-5	TRBJ1-4	TRBD1	once
TGTGCCAGCAGCCCCCAGGGCCCTGGGGCCAACGTCCTGACTTTC	CASSPQGPGANVLTF	TRBV11-3	TRBJ2-6	NA	NA
TGTGCCAGCAGTCTATGGGACAGCACCGGGGAGCTGTTTTTT	CASSLWDSTGELFF	TRBV28	TRBJ2-2	TRBD1	NA
TGCGCCAGCAGCCAAGAGGGCCGTCAGGGAGGTGGAGGTACGCAGTATTTT	CASSQEGRQGGGGTQYF	TRBV4-3	TRBJ2-3	NA	NA
TGTGCCAGCAGCGTAGAGGCAGCGGGAACTGGAAACACCATATATTTT	CASSVEAAGTGNTIYF	TRBV9	TRBJ1-3	NA	NA
TGCGCCAGCAGCTTTACGGAGTCTAGCACAGATACGCAGTATTTT	CASSFTESSTDTQYF	TRBV5-1	TRBJ2-3	NA	NA
TGTGCCAGCAGCTTGAACGGGTTGGGCACCGGGGAGCTGTTTTTT	CASSLNGLGTGELFF	TRBV7-8	TRBJ2-2	NA	NA
TGTGCCAGCAGTTACCGACAGGGCGGATTGAACACTGAAGCTTTCTTT	CASSYRQGGLNTEAFF	TRBV6-6	TRBJ1-1	TRBD1	NA
TGTGCCTGGAGTTCTCGAAGGACTAGCGGAGGGGGACACTACGAGCAGTACTTC	CAWSSRRTSGGGHYEQYF	TRBV30	TRBJ2-7	TRBD2	NA
TGTGCCAGCAGGAGGACAGGGATTGATAATCAGCCCCAGCATTTT	CASRRTGIDNQPQHF	TRBV2	TRBJ1-5	TRBD1	NA
TGTGCCCGAGTTGGACAGGGTTTACGGGAGCAGTTCTTC	CARVGQGLREQFF	TRBV30	TRBJ2-1	TRBD1	NA
TGCGCCAGCAGCCGAGGGACTAGCGGGAGGAACTACAATGAGCAGTTCTTC	CASSRGTSGRNYNEQFF	TRBV5-1	TRBJ2-1	TRBD2	once
TGTGCCAGCTCACCATATCCTGGAAACACCATATATTTT	CASSPYPGNTIYF	TRBV18	TRBJ1-3	NA	NA
TGTGCCAGCAGCGTTACATTGGATGAGCAGTTCTTC	CASSVTLDEQFF	TRBV28	TRBJ2-1	NA	NA
TGTGCCAGCAGAGAGGCCCCGGGCACAGATACGCAGTATTTT	CASREAPGTDTQYF	TRBV6-1	TRBJ2-3	NA	NA
TGTGCCAGTAGTCGCGACTCCTACGAGCAGTACTTC	CASSRDSYEQYF	TRBV19	TRBJ2-7	NA	NA
TGTGCCAGCAGTGAAGGGAGTAGCAATCAGCCCCAGCATTTT	CASSEGSSNQPQHF	TRBV28	TRBJ1-5	NA	NA
TGTGCCAGCACGGCGGGAGAGCACACCGGGGAGCTGTTTTTT	CASTAGEHTGELFF	TRBV6-4	TRBJ2-2	TRBD2	NA
TGTGCCAGCAGGGGGGCAGGCCTGGAAGCTTTCTTT	CASRGAGLEAFF	TRBV7-9	TRBJ1-1	NA	NA
TGTGCCAGCAGCTTTGGACTTAGCACTGAAGCTTTCTTT	CASSFGLSTEAFF	TRBV7-2	TRBJ1-1	NA	NA
TGTGCCAGCAGCCCGCGGACAGGGGGGTACACCGGGGAGCTGTTTTTT	CASSPRTGGYTGELFF	TRBV11-3	TRBJ2-2	TRBD1	NA
TGTGCCAGCAGCTTGACAGGGGGTACCGGGGAGCTGTTTTTT	CASSLTGGTGELFF	TRBV7-2	TRBJ2-2	TRBD1	NA
TGTGCCAGCAGCCAGGGACTAGCGGGTAGCACAGATACGCAGTATTTT	CASSQGLAGSTDTQYF	TRBV11-3	TRBJ2-3	TRBD2	NA
TGTGCCAGCAGCTGGCAGGGGAACTATGGCTACACCTTC	CASSWQGNYGYTF	TRBV6-5	TRBJ1-2	NA	NA
TGTGCCAGCAGCTCGCTAAGGGAGGGAAATGAGCAGTTCTTC	CASSSLREGNEQFF	TRBV5-8	TRBJ2-1	TRBD2	NA
TGTGCTAGCAGCTCGCCCCCGGGACATTCAGTATCAGGCAATCAGCCCCAGCATTTT	CASSSPPGHSVSGNQPQHF	TRBV7-7	TRBJ1-5	NA	NA
TGCGCCAGCAGCTTGGAACAGGGGAGGTCCGGGGAGCTGTTTTTT	CASSLEQGRSGELFF	TRBV5-1	TRBJ2-2	NA	once
TGTGCCAGCAGCTTAGGAACAGGAGACTTCTCCTACGAGCAGTACTTC	CASSLGTGDFSYEQYF	TRBV7-2	TRBJ2-7	NA	NA
TGCAGCGGCGACACTAGCGGGAGTACAGATACGCAGTATTTT	CSGDTSGSTDTQYF	TRBV29-1	TRBJ2-3	TRBD2	NA
TGTGCCAGCAGTTTTGGCAGGGTTGCAGATACGCAGTATTTT	CASSFGRVADTQYF	TRBV28	TRBJ2-3	NA	NA
TGCGCCAGTTACAACCGGGATTTAACCTACGAGCAGTACTTC	CASYNRDLTYEQYF	TRBV5-1	TRBJ2-7	NA	NA
TGTGCCAGCAGCTTAGGGCAGGATAATTCACCCCTCCACTTT	CASSLGQDNSPLHF	TRBV7-6	TRBJ1-6	NA	few
TGTGCCAGCAGTCAACAAGACTACCGCACAGATACGCAGTATTTT	CASSQQDYRTDTQYF	TRBV6-5	TRBJ2-3	NA	NA
TGTGCCAGCAGTGACTCGAGAGAGCAGTTCTTC	CASSDSREQFF	TRBV6-4	TRBJ2-1	NA	NA
TGTGCCAGCAGCCCGGGGGGGGGTTACGAGCAGTACTTC	CASSPGGGYEQYF	TRBV7-8	TRBJ2-7	TRBD2	NA
TGCGCCAGCGCCCTCGGGACTAGCGGATACTACGAGCAGTACTTC	CASALGTSGYYEQYF	TRBV5-1	TRBJ2-7	TRBD2	NA
TGTGCCAGCAGCGTAGGTACACAGGGGGCCTGGGGCACAGATACGCAGTATTTT	CASSVGTQGAWGTDTQYF	TRBV9	TRBJ2-3	TRBD1	NA
TGTGCCAGTAGGCAAGGGAGCATACTTGGCTACACCTTC	CASRQGSILGYTF	TRBV19	TRBJ1-2	NA	few
TGCAGCGTTTCGGAACAGGGGACCGGGGAGCTGTTTTTT	CSVSEQGTGELFF	TRBV29-1	TRBJ2-2	TRBD1	NA
TGTGCCAGCAGTTACGAACACCAAACAGGGTCACCCCTCCACTTT	CASSYEHQTGSPLHF	TRBV6-5	TRBJ1-6	NA	NA
TGCGCCAGCAGCCGTTCTAGCGGGAGTCCGTCCTACAATGAGCAGTTCTTC	CASSRSSGSPSYNEQFF	TRBV4-1	TRBJ2-1	TRBD2	NA